The clone carrying this T cell receptor (beta chain) was detected many times. No antigen is known for it. Graves' hyperthyroidism was deemed stable absent ophthalmopathy progression within 18 months. With a duration under 2 months, the hyperthyroidism was newly diagnosed in patients aged 18 to 65. These data come from a study of T cells in Graves' hyperthyroidism and ophthalmopathy. Researchers amplified the TCR beta CDR3 regions from RNA transcripts. During a first-round RT-PCR of the TCR CDR3, the HTBI primer set was used. TCRdb fed the multiplex PCR reads into MiXCR, producing one record per CDR3 protein. The profile covers a few hundred thousand distinct CDR3 sequences, with around a sixth appearing a single time and 7.3% taken by the ten largest. Study observations and caveats: Blood also showed most of the thyroid clonotypes that were expanded above 0.001. Ophthalmopathy was told apart from stable hyperthyroidism by a 13 V-J model.

This receptor was taken from a woman between 25 and 40 years old with Graves' hyperthyroidism. Sequenced: blood.

This CDR3 is CSAAPTRSSYNEQFF. The CDR3 DNA sequence: TGCAGCGCTGCGCCAACGCGAAGCTCCTACAATGAGCAGTTCTTC. V gene TRBV29-1 combines with J gene TRBJ2-1; D unresolved. V was pared by 7 bases and J by 0 bases, with 16 bases between. In germline, CDR1 is SQVTM, CDR2 ANQGSEA. CDR3 length equals 15 residues.